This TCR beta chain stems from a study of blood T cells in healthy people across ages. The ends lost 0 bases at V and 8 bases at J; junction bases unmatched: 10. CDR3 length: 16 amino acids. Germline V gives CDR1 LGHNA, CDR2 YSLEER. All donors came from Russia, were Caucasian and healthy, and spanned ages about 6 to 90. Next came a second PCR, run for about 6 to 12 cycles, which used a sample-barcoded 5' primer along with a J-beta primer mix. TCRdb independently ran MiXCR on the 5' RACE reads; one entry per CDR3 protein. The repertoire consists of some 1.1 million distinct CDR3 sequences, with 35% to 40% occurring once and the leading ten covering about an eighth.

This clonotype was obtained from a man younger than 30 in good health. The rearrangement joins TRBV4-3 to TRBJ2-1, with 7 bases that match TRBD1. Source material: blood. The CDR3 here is CASSQELDRVEHEQFF. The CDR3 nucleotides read TGCGCCAGCAGCCAAGAACTTGACAGGGTCGAGCATGAGCAGTTCTTC.